The 22 T cell receptor beta chains in this list originate from one sample, sequenced in a study of T-cell reconstitution after alpha-beta-depleted transplantation in children. During its preparation, the TCRbeta library received unique molecular identifiers. MiXCR, applied by TCRdb to the PCR reads, yields one record per CDR3 protein. This table holds around 100,000 distinct CDR3 sequences, approximately 8% found once. The specimen comprised PBMCs, sampled before TCRalphabeta/CD19-depleted stem cell transplant. The receptors were gathered from a boy aged 2 to 10 with acute lymphoblastic leukemia, due to receive a stem cell transplant.

The chain combines TRBV4-2 with TRBJ1-1; no definite D call. The CDR3 spans 14 residues. Germline V gene data show CDR1 as LGHNA and CDR2 as YNFKEQ. Trimming left V 2 bases short and J 6 bases short, with 13 bases between. For the CDR3, the DNA is TGTGCCAGCAGCCAACCCGGGAATAACGCTGAAGCTTTCTTT. Protein sequence: CASSQPGNNAEAFF.

The gene calls are TRBV20-1 and TRBJ2-1; 8 nucleotides match TRBD2. Losses at the gene ends were 6 bases for V and 3 bases for J; bases not matched to a gene: 13. The CDR3 loop spans 16 amino acids. The V gene's germline CDR1 is DFQATT and CDR2 SNEGSKA (reference sequence). The CDR3 here is CSAPQNRGGFYNEQFF. The CDR3 nucleotides read TGCAGTGCCCCCCAGAACCGGGGGGGGTTCTACAATGAGCAGTTCTTC.

The rearrangement links TRBV3-2 to TRBJ2-5. TRBV3-2 is a listed pseudogene. The CDR3 sequence is 16 residues long. CDR3 sequence: CATCKDGTEIQETQYF. The CDR3 DNA reads TGTGCCACCTGCAAAGATGGTACGGAAATCCAAGAGACCCAGTACTTC.

This clonotype was counted ten times or more. This chain joins TRBV7-2 and TRBJ1-3, with D possibly TRBD1 on 6 matching bases. Germline V gene sequence: CDR1 SGHTA, CDR2 FQGNSA. V was clipped by 1 base and J by 2 bases, with 15 bases between them. The CDR3 sequence is 17 residues long. The CDR3 is CASSLVGLGGTGNTIYF. For the CDR3, the DNA is TGTGCCAGCAGCTTAGTCGGCCTGGGGGGCACTGGAAACACCATATATTTT.

This clonotype has at least ten counts. The chain links TRBV5-1 to TRBJ1-4; 7 bases line up with TRBD1. Trimming cost V 4 bases and J 5 bases; bases outside gene matches: 5. The germline V gene encodes CDR1 SGHRS and CDR2 YFSETQ. This CDR3 is 14 amino acids long. In nucleotides, the CDR3 is TGCGCCAGCAGCCCGGGACAGATCAATGAAAAACTGTTTTTT. This translates into CASSPGQINEKLFF.

By its share, this clonotype is large (0.1 to 1%). V usage is TRBV7-9 and J usage is TRBJ2-7; D not resolved. The CDR3 is 14 residues long. V was clipped by 4 bases and J by 3 bases, with 13 bases between them. CDR1 and CDR2 from the germline V gene are SEHNR and FQNEAQ (reference sequence). The CDR3 sequence: CASSSPDGNYEQYF. The CDR3 nucleotides read TGTGCCAGCAGCTCCCCAGACGGAAACTACGAGCAGTACTTC.

The CDR3 DNA is TGTGCCAGCAGTGCCCGACAGGGGGCCGGGGAGCTGTTTTTT. Protein product: CASSARQGAGELFF. The chain recombines TRBV6-1 with TRBJ2-2; 9 bases are shared with TRBD1. V gave up 4 bases and J gave up 6 bases; unmatched junction bases: 3. CDR1 is MNHNS, CDR2 SASEGT, per germline. There are 14 residues in the CDR3.

This clonotype was counted only a few times. The V and J genes are TRBV2 and TRBJ1-1; a possible D gene is TRBD1 (6 bases). In germline, CDR1 is SNHLY, CDR2 FYNNEI. The germline V and J ends were trimmed by 1 base and 8 bases, with 17 bases remaining between them. The CDR3 is 15 amino acids. The CDR3 region is CASSEGQVRQVEAFF. The CDR3 DNA follows: TGTGCCAGCAGTGAAGGACAGGTCCGTCAGGTCGAAGCTTTCTTT.

This clonotype was seen more than once but under ten times. CDR3 bases: TGTGCCAGCAGTTACGAGGGACAGACTTCACCCCTCCACTTT. Encoded protein: CASSYEGQTSPLHF. The chain couples TRBV6-2 or TRBV6-3 to TRBJ1-6, with 7 nucleotides matching TRBD1. CDR3 length equals 14 residues. Germline loops: CDR1 MNHEY, CDR2 SVGEGT. V shed 2 bases, J shed 9 bases, and the junction held 4 bases outside the gene matches.

This chain connects TRBV11-3 to TRBJ2-2; D is unclear. V was pared by 5 bases and J by 4 bases, with 11 bases between. The CDR3 is 14 amino acids. Germline CDR1 is SGHNT and CDR2 is YENEEA. CDR3 loop: CASSGLDGTGELFF. CDR3 DNA: TGTGCCAGCAGCGGGCTGGACGGCACCGGGGAGCTGTTTTTT.

This clonotype was observed a few times. The chain carries TRBV7-6 and TRBJ1-5; unclear D gene. In germline, CDR1 is SGHVS, CDR2 FNYEAQ. The CDR3 runs 13 residues. V was trimmed by 5 bases and J by 11 bases, leaving 16 bases between them. CDR3 DNA: TGTGCCAGCAGCATCGACGCGGGGAAGGCCCAGCATTTT. It specifies CASSIDAGKAQHF. The full variable domain, rest sourced from reference TRBV7-6 and TRBJ1-5, is GAGVSQSPRYKVTKRGQDVALRCDPISGHVSLYWYRQALGQGPEFLTYFNYEAQQDKSGLPNDRFSAERPEGSISTLTIQRTEQRDSAMYRCASSIDAGKAQHFGDGTRLSIL.

To note about this clonotype: A read error is possible here, since a much larger clone lies one base away. This is likely a read error, given that the CDR3 carries no conserved phenylalanine or tryptophan at its end. The chain recombines TRBV5-1 with TRBJ2-3; the D is unclear. CDR1 SGHRS and CDR2 YFSETQ come from the germline V gene. The ends were cut back, 4 bases at V and 5 bases at J, with 8 bases in the middle. The CDR3 is 12 residues long. In nucleotides, the CDR3 is TGCGCCAGCAGCGAGGATCAAGATACGCAGTATTCT. Protein sequence: CASSEDQDTQYS.

This clonotype was found many times. This chain connects TRBV4-2 to TRBJ1-2, with a weak D call TRBD1 (5 bases). Germline-derived CDR1 and CDR2 are LGHNA and YNFKEQ. The CDR3 sequence is 18 residues long. V lost 0 bases and J lost 3, with 20 bases in between. CDR3 sequence (DNA): TGTGCCAGCAGCCAAGATTGGGAAAATAGGGGTTATGACTATGGCTACACCTTC. The encoded protein is CASSQDWENRGYDYGYTF.

V gene TRBV7-9 combines with J gene TRBJ1-1; D may be TRBD1 (6 bases). CDR3 length: 13 amino acids. In germline, CDR1 is SEHNR, CDR2 FQNEAQ (reference sequence). Trimming left V 1 base short and J 6 bases short, with 9 bases between. Here the CDR3 reads CASSLGGGPEAFF. The DNA of the CDR3 is TGTGCCAGCAGCTTAGGAGGGGGACCTGAAGCTTTCTTT. Combining the CDR3 with reference TRBV7-9 and TRBJ1-1 gives the whole variable domain DTGVSQNPRHKITKRGQNVTFRCDPISEHNRLYWYRQTLGQGPEFLTYFQNEAQLEKSRLLSDRFSAERPKGSFSTLEIQRTEQGDSAMYLCASSLGGGPEAFFGQGTRLTVV.

This clonotype was counted many times. J is TRBJ1-2 and V is TRBV15; a possible D gene is TRBD1 (5 bases). CDR1 and CDR2 from the germline V gene are LNHNV and YYDKDF (reference sequence). The CDR3 loop spans 17 amino acids. V dropped 1 base and J dropped 1 base, with 16 bases sitting between them. The chain's CDR3 is CATSRVPSTALNYGYTF. The DNA of the CDR3 is TGTGCCACCAGCAGAGTTCCCTCGACAGCTCTTAACTATGGCTACACCTTC.

J is TRBJ1-6 and V is TRBV27; possible D gene TRBD1, 6 bases. Germline loops: CDR1 MNHEY, CDR2 SMNVEV (reference sequence). Trimming removed 5 bases at V and 6 bases at J, with 14 bases between. The CDR3 consists of 15 residues. DNA of the CDR3: TGTGCCAGCAGTCGATACAGGGTCTCTAATTCACCCCTCCACTTT. Protein: CASSRYRVSNSPLHF.

The V gene is TRBV5-8, the J gene TRBJ1-2, with TRBD1 matching over 12 bases. There are 17 residues in the CDR3. V shed 0 bases, J shed 4 bases, and the junction held 7 bases outside the gene matches. CDR1 and CDR2 (germline): SGHTS, YDEGEE. The CDR3 loop reads CASSLVGQGAMAYGYTF. The CDR3 nucleotides are TGTGCCAGCAGCTTGGTGGGACAGGGGGCCATGGCCTATGGCTACACCTTC.

This clonotype was found many times. The V and J genes are TRBV7-2 and TRBJ2-5; D is ambiguous. This CDR3 region has 15 residues. V was clipped by 1 base and J by 2 bases, with 11 bases between them. Germline V gene lookup returns CDR1 SGHTA and CDR2 FQGNSA. The chain's CDR3 is CASSLVGQAQETQYF. The CDR3 DNA reads as TGTGCCAGCAGCTTAGTTGGGCAGGCACAAGAGACCCAGTACTTC.

This clonotype appeared many times. The chain employs TRBV9 and TRBJ2-3; D uncertain. The V gene's germline CDR1 is SGDLS and CDR2 YYNGEE. V lost 0 bases and J 4 bases, leaving 6 bases between the germline ends. The CDR3 loop spans 13 amino acids. CDR3 sequence (DNA): TGTGCCAGCAGCGTAGCTCCCGCAGATACGCAGTATTTT. This encodes CASSVAPADTQYF.

This clonotype was seen at least ten times. The chain couples TRBV5-1 to TRBJ1-1; D call uncertain. Germline V gene data show CDR1 as SGHRS and CDR2 as YFSETQ. V gave up 4 bases and J gave up 3 bases, with 4 bases separating them. The CDR3 length is 11 residues. The CDR3 here is CASSRDTEAFF. The CDR3 coding sequence is TGCGCCAGCAGCAGGGACACTGAAGCTTTCTTT. Full variable domain (rest looked up from reference TRBV5-1 and TRBJ1-1): KAGVTQTPRYLIKTRGQQVTLSCSPISGHRSVSWYQQTPGQGLQFLFEYFSETQRNKGNFPGRFSGRQFSNSRSEMNVSTLELGDSALYLCASSRDTEAFFGQGTRLTVV.

This clonotype was seen many times. This chain uses TRBV3-1 with TRBJ2-3; a possible D gene is TRBD1 (6 bases). The germline V gene has CDR1 LGHDT and CDR2 YNNKEL (reference sequence). This CDR3 spans 15 amino acids. V lost 0 bases and J 5 bases, leaving 12 bases between the germline ends. CDR3 residues: CASSQEPIGGDTQYF. The CDR3 DNA sequence: TGTGCCAGCAGCCAAGAACCCATAGGGGGAGATACGCAGTATTTT.

This clonotype was picked up many times. V is TRBV5-1 and J is TRBJ1-1, with 8 nucleotides matching TRBD1. V shed 4 bases, J shed 1 base, and the junction held 3 bases outside the gene matches. CDR1 and CDR2 from the germline V gene are SGHRS and YFSETQ. There are 14 residues in the CDR3. The CDR3 region has the DNA TGCGCCAGCAGCGCCGGGACAGGGAACACTGAAGCTTTCTTT. Its protein product is CASSAGTGNTEAFF.